A single sample gave rise to the 10 T cell receptor beta chains below, sequenced in a study of CD8+CD57+ T cells in acquired aplastic anemia (dated 2018 in TCRdb). TCRdb records Illumina HiSeq 2000 as the sequencer. TCR beta VDJ combination and CDR3 sequence profiling used genomic DNA as the template. TCRdb trimmed public reads at Q25 via fastp, called clones via MiXCR and kept in-frame beta chains. Rows are combined by CDR3 protein, so each entry shows the most common genes and DNA. Recorded for this sample are approximately 180,000 distinct CDR3 sequences; about half of them occurred a single time. The top ten constitute about 2% of the sample. Expansion of CD8+CD57+ cells had been shown by flow cytometry in the patients chosen for sequencing. The material sequenced was sorted CD4+, CD8+, or CD8+CD57+ T cells (not recorded which) from PBMCs. The receptors shown here come from a human donor with aplastic anemia.

Comment on this clonotype: This may come from a read error, since a much larger clone is one base off. This chain connects TRBV6-1 to TRBJ2-1, with 8 bases identical to TRBD2. Germline lookup yields CDR1 MNHNS and CDR2 SASEGT. The junction had 14 bases not matched to a gene; V was cut back by 7 bases and J by 6 bases. The CDR3 spans 16 residues. CDR3 nucleotide sequence: TGTGCCAGCATCTGGTTAGTCGGGGGGGACCTCAATGAGCAGTTCTTC. Protein product: CASIWLVGGDLNEQFF.

The chain employs TRBV10-3 and TRBJ2-1, with D perhaps being TRBD1 or TRBD2 (5 bases each). Per germline, CDR1 ENHRY and CDR2 SYGVKD. V lost 11 bases and J 12 bases, leaving 17 bases between the germline ends. The CDR3 consists of 11 residues. For the CDR3, the DNA is TGTGCCGCTGGGGGTCCCTTGGGGCAGTTCTTC. This encodes CAAGGPLGQFF.

The V gene is TRBV7-3, the J gene TRBJ2-1; D ambiguous. Trimming cost V 4 bases and J 4 bases, with 11 bases left between them. CDR3 length: 14 amino acids. Germline V gene lookup returns CDR1 SGHTA and CDR2 FQGTGA. The CDR3 loop is CASSSPQSYNEQFF. Here the CDR3 DNA reads TGTGCCAGCAGCTCACCGCAGTCGTACAATGAGCAGTTCTTC.

This clonotype has a count of ten or more. The V and J genes are TRBV4-3 and TRBJ1-4; D call uncertain. Germline CDR1 LGHNA, CDR2 YSLEER. The CDR3 sequence is 14 residues long. Trimming took off 3 bases at V and 5 bases at J, with 10 bases between the two ends. CDR3 loop: CASSQSQMNEKLFF. In nucleotides, the CDR3 is TGCGCCAGCAGCCAGAGTCAGATGAATGAAAAACTGTTTTTT.

The V call is TRBV15, the J call TRBJ2-7, with 7 positions matching TRBD1. Germline V gene data show CDR1 as LNHNV and CDR2 as YYDKDF (reference sequence). CDR3 size: 15 residues. V lost 5 bases, J lost 0 bases, and 7 bases stayed unmatched. In DNA, the CDR3 is TGTGCCACCAGCGCGACAGGGACAACCTCCTACGAGCAGTACTTC. Protein: CATSATGTTSYEQYF.

Points on this clonotype: This may arise from a read error, as a much more abundant clone is one base away. The chain carries TRBV4-1 and TRBJ1-2, with D tentatively TRBD1 (5 bases). This CDR3 region has 15 residues. Germline values: CDR1 MGHRA, CDR2 YSYEKL. The CDR3 DNA is TGCGCCAGCCGACCCCAACAGGATATTAACTATGGCTACGCCTTC. Translating gives CASRPQQDINYGYAF.

This clonotype has ten or more counts. V gene TRBV7-2 combines with J gene TRBJ1-1; possibly TRBD1 for D (5 bases). Deletions cut 3 bases from V and 1 base from J, with 6 bases between. Germline V gene sequence: CDR1 SGHTA, CDR2 FQGNSA. The CDR3 length is 13 residues. The chain's CDR3 is CASSFQGNTEAFF. CDR3 sequence (DNA): TGTGCCAGCAGCTTCCAGGGGAACACTGAAGCTTTCTTT.

This clonotype occurred many times. This chain connects TRBV27 to TRBJ2-7; D may be TRBD1 (6 bases). V lost 5 bases and J 3 bases, leaving 17 bases between the germline ends. The germline V gene encodes CDR1 MNHEY and CDR2 SMNVEV (reference sequence). CDR3 length: 15 residues. CDR3 DNA sequence: TGTGCCAGCAGTCCGAGCACGAACAGGGTCTACGAGCAGTACTTC. Amino acids: CASSPSTNRVYEQYF.

The J gene is TRBJ2-5, the V gene TRBV10-3, with D unresolved. This CDR3 region has 17 residues. The germline V gene encodes CDR1 ENHRY and CDR2 SYGVKD. V was pared by 3 bases and J by 5 bases, with 22 bases between. CDR3 sequence (DNA): TGTGCCATCAGTGATCCGGACCTAGTAGTCTCGAAGGAGACCCAGTACTTC. It translates to CAISDPDLVVSKETQYF.

The chain has TRBV2 and TRBJ2-5; D may be TRBD1 or TRBD2 (6 bases each). Germline V gives CDR1 SNHLY, CDR2 FYNNEI. This CDR3 is built from 14 residues. Trimming stripped 6 bases from V and 3 bases from J, with 14 bases between. This CDR3 reads CASSLRRGKETQYF. The CDR3 DNA reads as TGTGCCAGCAGCCTCAGGAGGGGGAAAGAGACCCAGTACTTC.